This T cell receptor (beta chain) appears in the sequencing data of a study of shared clonotypes between healthy human individuals. Study-wide background: CD4 naive and memory got three plates each, CD8 naive two, CD8 memory one.

TCRdb's table, derived via immunoSEQ multiplex PCR, lists solely in-frame clones and lacks some. The data show around 2.1 million clones, around 93% seen once. Comments on this clone: Its antigen is unknown.

Naivety among CD8 cells was defined by CD45RO negativity and positive CCR7 selection, thereby excluding terminally differentiated effector memory CD45RA+ cells. Findings and limits, study-wide: An anticipated effect of sequencing depth on clonotype sharing among donors was recognized.

With V trimmed by 4 bases and J by 5 bases, 15 bases remained unmatched. Looked up from germline, CDR1 is MDHEN and CDR2 is SYDVKM. The CDR3 runs to 19 residues. The chain is built from TRBV28 and TRBJ2-2; 11 bases agree with TRBD2. The sample taken for sequencing was naive CD8+ T cells from PBMCs. The clonotype originates from a man younger than 35 in good health. Some clones in this sample may be carry-over from other donors' samples. CDR3 sequence (DNA): TGTGCCAGCAGTTCACGACTAGCGGGATCTTCAATGGTAACCGGGGAGCTGTTTTTT. Its protein product is CASSSRLAGSSMVTGELFF.